This T cell receptor (beta chain) is drawn from a study of blood T cell repertoires in COVID-19. About the study: Donors in the United States, Italy and Spain gave samples during acute or convalescent COVID-19.

With V trimmed by 6 bases and J by 11 bases, 32 bases remained unmatched. Germline values: CDR1 KGHSH, CDR2 LQKENI. The CDR3 consists of 22 residues. In the source study's methods: From reference gene primer amplification, estimates of nucleated cell counts were derived. This table comes from immunoSEQ multiplex PCR, and its TCRdb copy is limited to in-frame clones, with some not included. Clone size and V and J calls were adopted from that table, with D and trimming inferred from the DNA. Of 200,000 to 250,000 clones in the sample, around 91% are singletons; the top ten hold about 14%. Assignment of participants to cohorts was predicated upon participant-reported clinical history.

The sequencing sample was made of PBMCs or T cells enriched from blood (not recorded which). The V call is TRBV18, the J call TRBJ1-6; 9 nucleotides align to TRBD1. The TCR sequence derives from a young man who had been exposed to COVID-19. The chain's CDR3 is CASSPDLPGQGVIVGRLAPLHF. DNA of the CDR3: TGTGCCAGCTCCCCAGATCTGCCGGGACAGGGTGTTATTGTGGGTCGGCTGGCACCCCTCCACTTT.